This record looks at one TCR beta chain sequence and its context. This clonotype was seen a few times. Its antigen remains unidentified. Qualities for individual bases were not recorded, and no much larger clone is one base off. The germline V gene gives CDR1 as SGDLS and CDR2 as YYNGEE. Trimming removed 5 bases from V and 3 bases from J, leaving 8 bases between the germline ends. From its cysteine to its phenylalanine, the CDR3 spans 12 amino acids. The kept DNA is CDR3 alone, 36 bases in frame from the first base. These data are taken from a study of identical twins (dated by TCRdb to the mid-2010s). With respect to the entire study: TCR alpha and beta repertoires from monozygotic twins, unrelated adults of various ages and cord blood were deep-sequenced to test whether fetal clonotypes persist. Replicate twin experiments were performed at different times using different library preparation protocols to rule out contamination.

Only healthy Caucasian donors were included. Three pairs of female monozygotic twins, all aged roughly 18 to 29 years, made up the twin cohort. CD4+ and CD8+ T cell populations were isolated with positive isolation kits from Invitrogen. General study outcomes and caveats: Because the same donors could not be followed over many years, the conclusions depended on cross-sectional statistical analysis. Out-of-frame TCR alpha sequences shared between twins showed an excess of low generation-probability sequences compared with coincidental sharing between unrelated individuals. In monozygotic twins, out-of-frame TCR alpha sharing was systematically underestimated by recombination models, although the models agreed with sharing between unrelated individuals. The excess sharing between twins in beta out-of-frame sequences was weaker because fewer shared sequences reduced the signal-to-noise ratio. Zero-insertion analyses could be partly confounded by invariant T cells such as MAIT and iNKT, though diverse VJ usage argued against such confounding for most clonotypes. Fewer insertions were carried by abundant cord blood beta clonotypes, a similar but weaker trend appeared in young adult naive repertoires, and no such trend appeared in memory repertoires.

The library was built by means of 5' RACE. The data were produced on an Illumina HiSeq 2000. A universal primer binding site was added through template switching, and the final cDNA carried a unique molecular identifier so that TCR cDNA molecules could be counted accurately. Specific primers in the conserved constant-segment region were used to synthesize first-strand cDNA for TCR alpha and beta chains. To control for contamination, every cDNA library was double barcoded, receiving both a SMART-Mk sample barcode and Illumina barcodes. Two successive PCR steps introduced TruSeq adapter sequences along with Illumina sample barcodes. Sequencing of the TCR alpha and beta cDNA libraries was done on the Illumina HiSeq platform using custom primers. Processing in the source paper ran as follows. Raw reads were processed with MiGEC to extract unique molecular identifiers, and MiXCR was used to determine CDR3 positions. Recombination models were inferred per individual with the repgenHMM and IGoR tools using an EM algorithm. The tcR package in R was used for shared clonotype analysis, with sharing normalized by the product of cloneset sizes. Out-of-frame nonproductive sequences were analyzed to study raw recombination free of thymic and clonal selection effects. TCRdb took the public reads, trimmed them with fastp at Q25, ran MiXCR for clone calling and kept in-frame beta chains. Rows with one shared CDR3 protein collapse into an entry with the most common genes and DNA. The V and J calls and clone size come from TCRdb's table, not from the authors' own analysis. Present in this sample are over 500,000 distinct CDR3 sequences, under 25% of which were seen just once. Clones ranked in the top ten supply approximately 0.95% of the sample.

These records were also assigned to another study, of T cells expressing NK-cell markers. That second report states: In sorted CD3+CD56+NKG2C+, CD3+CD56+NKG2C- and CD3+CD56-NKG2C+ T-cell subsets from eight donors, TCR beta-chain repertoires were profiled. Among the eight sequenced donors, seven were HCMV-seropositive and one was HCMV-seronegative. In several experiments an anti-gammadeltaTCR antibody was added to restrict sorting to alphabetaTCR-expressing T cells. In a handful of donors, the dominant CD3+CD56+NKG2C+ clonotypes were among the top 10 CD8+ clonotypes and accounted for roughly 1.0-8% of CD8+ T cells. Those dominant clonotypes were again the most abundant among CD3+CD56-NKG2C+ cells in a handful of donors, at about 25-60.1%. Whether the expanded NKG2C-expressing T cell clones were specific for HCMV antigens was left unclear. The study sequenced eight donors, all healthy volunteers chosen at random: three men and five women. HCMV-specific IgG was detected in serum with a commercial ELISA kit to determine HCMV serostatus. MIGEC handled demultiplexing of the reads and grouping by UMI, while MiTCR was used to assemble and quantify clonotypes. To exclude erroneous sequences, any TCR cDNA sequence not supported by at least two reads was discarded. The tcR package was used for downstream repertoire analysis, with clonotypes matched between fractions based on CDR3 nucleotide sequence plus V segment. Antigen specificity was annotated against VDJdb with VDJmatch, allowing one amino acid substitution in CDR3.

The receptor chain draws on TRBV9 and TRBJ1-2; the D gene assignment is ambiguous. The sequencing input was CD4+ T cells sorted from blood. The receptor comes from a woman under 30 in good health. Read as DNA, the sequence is TGTGCCAGCAGTAGGAGTTACTATGGCTACACCTTC. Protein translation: CASSRSYYGYTF.